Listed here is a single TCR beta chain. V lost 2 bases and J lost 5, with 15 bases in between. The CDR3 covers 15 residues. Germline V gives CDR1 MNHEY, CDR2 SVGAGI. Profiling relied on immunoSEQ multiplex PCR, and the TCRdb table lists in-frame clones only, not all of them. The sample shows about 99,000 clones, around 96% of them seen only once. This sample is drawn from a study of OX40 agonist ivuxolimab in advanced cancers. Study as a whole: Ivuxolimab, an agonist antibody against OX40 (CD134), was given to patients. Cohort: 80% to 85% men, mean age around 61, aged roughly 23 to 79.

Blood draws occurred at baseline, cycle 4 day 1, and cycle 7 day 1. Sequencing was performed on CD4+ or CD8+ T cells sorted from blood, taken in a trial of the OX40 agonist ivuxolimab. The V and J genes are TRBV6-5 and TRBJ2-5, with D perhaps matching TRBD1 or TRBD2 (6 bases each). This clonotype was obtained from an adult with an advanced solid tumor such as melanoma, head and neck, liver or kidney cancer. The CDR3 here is CASSYPSRGRETQYF. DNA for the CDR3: TGTGCCAGCAGTTACCCCAGCCGGGGGCGGGAGACCCAGTACTTC.